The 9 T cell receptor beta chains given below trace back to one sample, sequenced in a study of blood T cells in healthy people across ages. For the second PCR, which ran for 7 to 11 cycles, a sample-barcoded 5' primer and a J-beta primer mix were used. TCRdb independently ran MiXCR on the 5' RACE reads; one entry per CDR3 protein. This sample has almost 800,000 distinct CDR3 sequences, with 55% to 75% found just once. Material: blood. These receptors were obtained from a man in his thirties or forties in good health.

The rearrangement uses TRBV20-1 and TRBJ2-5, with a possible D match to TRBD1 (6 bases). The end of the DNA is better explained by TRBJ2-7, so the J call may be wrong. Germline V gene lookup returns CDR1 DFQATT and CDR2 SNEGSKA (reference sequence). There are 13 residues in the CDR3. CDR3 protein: CSGRAGDRYEQYF. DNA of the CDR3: TGCAGTGGCAGAGCAGGGGACCGCTACGAGCAGTACTTC.

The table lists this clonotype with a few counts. CDR3 in DNA: TGTGCCAGCAGTTACGGGGGGACTAGCGGGGTTATGAACGAGCAGTACTTC. It yields the protein CASSYGGTSGVMNEQYF. V gene TRBV6-5 combines with J gene TRBJ2-4; 13 nucleotides align to TRBD2. The J call could be wrong; TRBJ2-7 is a better fit for the DNA end. Per germline, CDR1 MNHEY and CDR2 SVGAGI. The CDR3 has 17 residues.

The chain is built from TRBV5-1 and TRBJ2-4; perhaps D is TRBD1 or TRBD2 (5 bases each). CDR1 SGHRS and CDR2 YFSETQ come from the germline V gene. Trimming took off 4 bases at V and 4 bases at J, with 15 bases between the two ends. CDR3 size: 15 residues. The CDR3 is CASSVTGTLKNIQYF. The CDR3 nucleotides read TGCGCCAGCAGCGTAACCGGGACGCTTAAAAACATTCAGTACTTC. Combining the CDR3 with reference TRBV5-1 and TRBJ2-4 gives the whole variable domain KAGVTQTPRYLIKTRGQQVTLSCSPISGHRSVSWYQQTPGQGLQFLFEYFSETQRNKGNFPGRFSGRQFSNSRSEMNVSTLELGDSALYLCASSVTGTLKNIQYFGAGTRLSVL.

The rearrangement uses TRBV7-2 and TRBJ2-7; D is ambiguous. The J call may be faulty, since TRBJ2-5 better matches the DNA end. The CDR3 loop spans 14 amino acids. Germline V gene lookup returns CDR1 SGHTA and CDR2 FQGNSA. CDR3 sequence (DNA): TGTGCCAGCCTCAACTCTATGCCCCCACGGACCCAGTACTTC. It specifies CASLNSMPPRTQYF.

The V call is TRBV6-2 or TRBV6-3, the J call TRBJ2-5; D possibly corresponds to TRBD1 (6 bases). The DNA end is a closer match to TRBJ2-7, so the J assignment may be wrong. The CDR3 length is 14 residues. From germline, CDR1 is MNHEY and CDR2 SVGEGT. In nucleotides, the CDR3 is TGTGCCAGCAGTTTGCAGGGGATCCCCTACGAGCAGTACTTC. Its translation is CASSLQGIPYEQYF.

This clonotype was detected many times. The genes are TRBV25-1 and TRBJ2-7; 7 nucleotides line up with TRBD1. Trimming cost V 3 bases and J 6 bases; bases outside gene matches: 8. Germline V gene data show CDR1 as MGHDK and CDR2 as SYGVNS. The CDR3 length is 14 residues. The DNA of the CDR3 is TGTGCCAGCAGTGATCCACAGCCAGGGGGCGAGCAGTACTTC. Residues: CASSDPQPGGEQYF.

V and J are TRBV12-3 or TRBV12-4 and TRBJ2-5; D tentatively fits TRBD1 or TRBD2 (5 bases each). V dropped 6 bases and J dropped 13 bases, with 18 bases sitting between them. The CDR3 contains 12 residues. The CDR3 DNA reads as TGTGCCAGCAGCCCCCTAGACGGGACGAGGTACTTC. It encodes CASSPLDGTRYF.

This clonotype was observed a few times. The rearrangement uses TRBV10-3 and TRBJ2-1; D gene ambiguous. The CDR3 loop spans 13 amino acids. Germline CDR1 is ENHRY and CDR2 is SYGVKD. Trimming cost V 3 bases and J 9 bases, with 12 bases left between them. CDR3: CAISDLSLSEQFF. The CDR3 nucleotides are TGTGCCATCAGTGATCTAAGTCTCAGTGAGCAGTTCTTC.

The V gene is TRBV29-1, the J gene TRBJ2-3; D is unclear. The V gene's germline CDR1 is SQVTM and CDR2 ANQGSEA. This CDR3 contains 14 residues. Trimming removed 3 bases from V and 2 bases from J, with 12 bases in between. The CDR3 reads CSVEWQRVTDTQYF. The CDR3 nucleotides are TGCAGCGTTGAGTGGCAGAGAGTCACAGATACGCAGTATTTT.